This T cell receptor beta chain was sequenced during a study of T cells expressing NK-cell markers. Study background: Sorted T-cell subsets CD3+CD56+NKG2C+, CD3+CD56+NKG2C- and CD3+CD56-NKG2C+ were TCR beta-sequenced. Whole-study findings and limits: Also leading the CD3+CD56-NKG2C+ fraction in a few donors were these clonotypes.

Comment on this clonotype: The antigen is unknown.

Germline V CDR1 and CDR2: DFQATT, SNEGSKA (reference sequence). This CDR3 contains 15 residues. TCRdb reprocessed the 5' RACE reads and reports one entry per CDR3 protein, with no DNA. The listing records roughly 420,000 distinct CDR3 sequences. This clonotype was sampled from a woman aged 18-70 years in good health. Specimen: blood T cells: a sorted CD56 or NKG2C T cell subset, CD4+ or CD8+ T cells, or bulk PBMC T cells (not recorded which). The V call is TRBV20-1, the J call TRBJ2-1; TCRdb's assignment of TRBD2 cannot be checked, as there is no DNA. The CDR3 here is CSAKTGTSAYNEQFF.